This is a list of T cell receptor beta chains from one sample in a study of cytomegalovirus exposure and HLA in healthy donors. Using immunoSEQ multiplex PCR, the repertoire was profiled, and TCRdb retains in-frame clones only, with some absent. The sample carries 260,000 or so clones, roughly 88% recorded once. Sequenced: PBMCs. These receptors were collected from a woman between 25 and 40 years old in good health and CMV-seronegative. The CDR3 runs from the conserved cysteine through the conserved F or W. The D gene is left open where the match is weak. Expanded clones are given a class, and other clones once, few, many or no size at all.

clone_size | j_call | d_call | v_call | cdr3_nt | cdr3_aa
NA | TRBJ2-7 | TRBD2 | TRBV10-3 | TGTGCCATCAGGAGGGCGAGCGGGAACGAGCAGTACTTC | CAIRRASGNEQYF
many | TRBJ2-1 | NA | TRBV4-1 | TGCGCCAGCAGCCAAGTGGGCGGGAATGAGCAGTTCTTC | CASSQVGGNEQFF
NA | TRBJ2-1 | NA | TRBV5-1 | TGCGCCAGCAGCTCGGGTGTGACAGGCCTTACTTCCTACAATGAGCAGTTCTTC | CASSSGVTGLTSYNEQFF
NA | TRBJ2-4 | NA | TRBV6-5 | TGTGCCAGCACTTCATGGGGCGGAAACATTCAGTACTTC | CASTSWGGNIQYF
NA | TRBJ2-3 | TRBD2 | TRBV19 | TGTGCCAGTAGTATCCTTCCGGGGGGTATCGCAGATACGCAGTATTTT | CASSILPGGIADTQYF
once | TRBJ2-1 | NA | TRBV21-1 | TGTGCCAGCAGCAAAGCGGCGAGTAGAAGGTACAATGAGCAGTTCTTC | CASSKAASRRYNEQFF
NA | TRBJ2-7 | NA | TRBV6-6 | TGTGCCAGCAGTTACTCGAACACCGAGCAGTACTTC | CASSYSNTEQYF
NA | TRBJ2-7 | NA | TRBV19 | TGTGCCAGTAGCGGGATTTCCGCTGTCGAGCAGTACTTC | CASSGISAVEQYF
NA | TRBJ1-1 | TRBD1 | TRBV4-1 | TGCGCCAGCAGCCTTTGGGCCGGGACAGGTGGCACTGAAGCTTTCTTT | CASSLWAGTGGTEAFF
NA | TRBJ2-2 | NA | TRBV6-4 | TGTGCCAGCAGCCTCCGAGGGGGGAGAGGGGACACCGGGGAGCTGTTTTTT | CASSLRGGRGDTGELFF
NA | TRBJ2-1 | NA | TRBV4-3 | TGCGCCAGCAGCCCTTCCTCCTTAGCGTCCTACAATGAGCAGTTCTTC | CASSPSSLASYNEQFF
NA | TRBJ2-7 | TRBD1 | TRBV19 | TGTGCCAGCGCCTCAGGGACAGGGACCTACGAGCAGTACTTC | CASASGTGTYEQYF
NA | TRBJ1-4 | TRBD1 | TRBV6-6 | TGTGCCAGCAGTTACGGGGACAGTGGCAGAGAAAAACTGTTTTTT | CASSYGDSGREKLFF
NA | TRBJ2-3 | NA | TRBV19 | TGTGCCAGTAGTAGAGATGAGTACACAGATACGCAGTATTTT | CASSRDEYTDTQYF
NA | TRBJ2-7 | TRBD1 | TRBV28 | TGTGCCAGCAGTTTACCGGGACAGGGAACGAGGTACAACGAGCAGTACTTC | CASSLPGQGTRYNEQYF